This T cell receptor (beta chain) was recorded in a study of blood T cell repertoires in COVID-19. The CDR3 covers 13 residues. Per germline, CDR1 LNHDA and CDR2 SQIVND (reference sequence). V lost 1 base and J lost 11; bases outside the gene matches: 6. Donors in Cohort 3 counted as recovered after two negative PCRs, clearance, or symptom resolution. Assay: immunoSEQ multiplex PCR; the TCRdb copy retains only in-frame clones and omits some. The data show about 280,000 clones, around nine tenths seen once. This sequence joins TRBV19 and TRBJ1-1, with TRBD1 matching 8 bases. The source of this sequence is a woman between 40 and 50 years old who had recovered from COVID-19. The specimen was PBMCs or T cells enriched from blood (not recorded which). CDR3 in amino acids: CASSIAGTGEAFF. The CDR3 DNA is TGTGCCAGTAGTATAGCCGGGACAGGAGAGGCTTTCTTT.